This TCR beta chain is from a study of CXCR3-negative and CXCR3-positive naive CD8 T cells. All TRB cDNA libraries came from 5' RACE performed with UMI labels. TCRdb reprocessed the 5' RACE reads and keeps a single row for each CDR3 protein, giving no DNA. The sample table includes 140,000 to 150,000 distinct CDR3 sequences. In the case of this clonotype: Its specificity is unknown.

The study, taken as a whole, reports: Surface CD5 was comparable between naive subsets; TCR strength was inferred from TRB CDR3 properties. More hydrophobic TRB CDR3s were found in CXCR3-positive naive cells than in CXCR3-negative naive cells.

The specimen sequenced was naive CXCR3+ CD8+ T cells from blood. Subset specified: CD45RO-CCR7+CD27+CD95- naive CD8+ T cells expressing CXCR3 (TNR3+). The origin of this receptor is a human donor in good health. Some clones in this sample may be carry-over from other donors' samples.

The CDR3 protein is CASSIGEGTEAFF. The V and J genes are TRBV19 and TRBJ1-1; TCRdb indicates TRBD1, and absent DNA this call remains unverified. The CDR3 length is 13 residues. Looked up from germline, CDR1 is LNHDA and CDR2 is SQIVND (reference sequence).